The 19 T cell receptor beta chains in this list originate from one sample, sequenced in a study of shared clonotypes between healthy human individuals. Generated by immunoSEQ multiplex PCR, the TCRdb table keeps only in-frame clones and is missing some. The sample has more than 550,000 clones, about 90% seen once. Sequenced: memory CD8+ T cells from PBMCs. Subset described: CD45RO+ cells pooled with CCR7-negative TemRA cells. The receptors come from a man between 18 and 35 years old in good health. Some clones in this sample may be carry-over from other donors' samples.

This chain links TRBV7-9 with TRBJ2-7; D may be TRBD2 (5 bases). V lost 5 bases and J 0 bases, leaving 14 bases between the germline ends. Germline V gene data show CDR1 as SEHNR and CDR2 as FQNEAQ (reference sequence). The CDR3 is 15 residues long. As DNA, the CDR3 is TGTGCCAGCAGCCACCCACTAACTAGCTCCTACGAGCAGTACTTC. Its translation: CASSHPLTSSYEQYF.

The CDR3 is CAISVSLPQVGSTDTQYF. The DNA for the CDR3 is TGTGCCATCAGTGTCTCGCTTCCCCAGGTGGGATCCACAGATACGCAGTATTTT. The chain recombines TRBV10-3 with TRBJ2-3, with unresolved D. Germline V CDR1 and CDR2: ENHRY, SYGVKD. CDR3 size: 18 residues. The V and J ends lost 4 bases and 2 bases respectively, with 22 bases between them.

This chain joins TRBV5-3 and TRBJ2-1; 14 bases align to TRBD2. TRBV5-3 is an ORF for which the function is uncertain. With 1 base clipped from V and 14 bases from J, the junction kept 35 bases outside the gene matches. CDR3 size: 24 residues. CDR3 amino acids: CARSLTRDRVPIGTSGSLGILEFF. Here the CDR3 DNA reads TGTGCCAGAAGCTTGACTAGGGACAGGGTCCCAATAGGGACTAGCGGGAGTTTAGGTATTTTGGAGTTCTTC.

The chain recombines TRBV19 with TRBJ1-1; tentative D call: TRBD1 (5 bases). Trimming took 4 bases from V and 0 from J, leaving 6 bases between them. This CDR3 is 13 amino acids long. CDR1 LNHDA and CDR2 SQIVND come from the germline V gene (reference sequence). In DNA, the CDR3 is TGTGCCAGTAGTAGACAGATGAACACTGAAGCTTTCTTT. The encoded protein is CASSRQMNTEAFF.

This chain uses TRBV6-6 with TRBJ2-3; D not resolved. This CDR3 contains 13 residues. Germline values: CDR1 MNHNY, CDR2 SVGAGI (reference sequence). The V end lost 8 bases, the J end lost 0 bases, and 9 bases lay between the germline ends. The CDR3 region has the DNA TGTGCCAGCGGTCTGTTGAGCACAGATACGCAGTATTTT. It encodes CASGLLSTDTQYF.

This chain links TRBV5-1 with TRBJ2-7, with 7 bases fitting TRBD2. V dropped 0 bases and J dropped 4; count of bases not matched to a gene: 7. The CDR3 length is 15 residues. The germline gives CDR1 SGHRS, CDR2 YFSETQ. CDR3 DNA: TGCGCCAGCAGCTTGGACGGGGGAGGGCCTTACGAGCAGTACTTC. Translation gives CASSLDGGGPYEQYF.

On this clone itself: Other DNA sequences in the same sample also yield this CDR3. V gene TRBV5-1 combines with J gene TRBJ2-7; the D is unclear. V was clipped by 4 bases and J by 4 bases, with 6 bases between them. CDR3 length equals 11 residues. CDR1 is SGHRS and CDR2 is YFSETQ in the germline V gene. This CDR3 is CASSLDYEQYF. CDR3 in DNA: TGCGCCAGCAGCCTAGATTACGAGCAGTACTTC.

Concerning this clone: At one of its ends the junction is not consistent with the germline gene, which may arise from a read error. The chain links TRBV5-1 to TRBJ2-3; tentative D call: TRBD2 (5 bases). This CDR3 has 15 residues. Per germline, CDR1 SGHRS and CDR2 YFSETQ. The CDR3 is CASSLRTARTDTQYF. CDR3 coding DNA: TGCGCCAGCAGCCTCCGGACTGCACGCACCGATACGCAGTATTTT.

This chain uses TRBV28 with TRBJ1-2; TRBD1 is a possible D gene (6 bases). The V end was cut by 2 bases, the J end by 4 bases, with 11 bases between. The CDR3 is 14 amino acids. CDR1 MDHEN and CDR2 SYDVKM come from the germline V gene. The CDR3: CASSLMPGAYGYTF. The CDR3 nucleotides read TGTGCCAGCAGTTTAATGCCGGGGGCCTATGGCTACACCTTC.

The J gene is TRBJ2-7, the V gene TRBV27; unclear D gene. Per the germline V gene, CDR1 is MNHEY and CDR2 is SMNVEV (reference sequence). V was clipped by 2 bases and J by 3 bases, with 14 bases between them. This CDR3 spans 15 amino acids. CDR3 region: CASSLVSGINYEQYF. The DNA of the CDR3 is TGTGCCAGCAGTTTAGTTTCCGGCATCAACTACGAGCAGTACTTC.

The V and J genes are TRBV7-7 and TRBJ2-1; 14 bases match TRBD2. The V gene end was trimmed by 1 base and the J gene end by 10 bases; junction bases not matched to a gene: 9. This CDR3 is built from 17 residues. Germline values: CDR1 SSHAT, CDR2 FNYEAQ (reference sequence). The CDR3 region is CASSLDPGTSGSGEQFF. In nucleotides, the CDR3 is TGTGCCAGCAGCTTAGACCCCGGGACTAGCGGGAGCGGAGAGCAGTTCTTC.

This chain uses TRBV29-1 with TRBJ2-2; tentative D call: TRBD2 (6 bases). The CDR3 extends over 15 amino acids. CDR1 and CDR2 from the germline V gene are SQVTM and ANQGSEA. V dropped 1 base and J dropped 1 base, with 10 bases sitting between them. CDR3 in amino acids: CSVEVGGWNTGELFF. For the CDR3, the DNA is TGCAGCGTTGAAGTGGGAGGTTGGAACACCGGGGAGCTGTTTTTT.

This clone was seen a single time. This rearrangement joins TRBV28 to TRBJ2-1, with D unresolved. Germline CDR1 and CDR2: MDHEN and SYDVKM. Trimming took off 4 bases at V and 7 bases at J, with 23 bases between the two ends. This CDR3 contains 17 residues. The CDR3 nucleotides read TGTGCCAGCAGTTCCCCCGTTGGGTGGCGGCTAGGGAATGAGCAGTTCTTC. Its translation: CASSSPVGWRLGNEQFF.

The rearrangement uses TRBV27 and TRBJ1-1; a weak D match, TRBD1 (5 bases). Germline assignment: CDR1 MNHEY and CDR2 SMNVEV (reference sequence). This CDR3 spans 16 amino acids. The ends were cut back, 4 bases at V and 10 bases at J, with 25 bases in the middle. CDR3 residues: CASSSGTPASLLGAFF. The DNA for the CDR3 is TGTGCCAGCAGTTCCGGGACCCCCGCCAGCCTCCTCGGAGCTTTCTTT.

The CDR3 coding sequence is TGTGCCAGTAGATTCTGGGGGGAGACAGGGACGGGCGGGGCCAACGTCCTGACTTTC. This translates into CASRFWGETGTGGANVLTF. This sequence joins TRBV19 and TRBJ2-6; tentative D call: TRBD1 (7 bases). V was clipped by 6 bases and J by 4 bases, with 25 bases between them. The CDR3 length is 19 residues. In germline, CDR1 is LNHDA, CDR2 SQIVND (reference sequence). Using reference TRBV19 and TRBJ2-6 for the parts outside the CDR3, the full variable domain is DGGITQSPKYLFRKEGQNVTLSCEQNLNHDAMYWYRQDPGQGLRLIYYSQIVNDFQKGDIAEGYSVSREKKESFPLTVTSAQKNPTAFYLCASRFWGETGTGGANVLTFGAGSRLTVL.

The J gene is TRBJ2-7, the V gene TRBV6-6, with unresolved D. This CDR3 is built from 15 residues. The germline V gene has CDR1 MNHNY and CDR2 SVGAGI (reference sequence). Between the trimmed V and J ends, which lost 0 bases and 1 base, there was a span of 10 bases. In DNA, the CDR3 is TGTGCCAGCAGTTACTCTGGGGTCAAGTCCTACGAGCAGTACTTC. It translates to CASSYSGVKSYEQYF.

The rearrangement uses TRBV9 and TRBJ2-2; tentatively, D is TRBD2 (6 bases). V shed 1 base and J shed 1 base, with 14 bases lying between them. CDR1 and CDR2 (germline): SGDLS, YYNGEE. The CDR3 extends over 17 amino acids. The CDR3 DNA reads TGTGCCAGCAGCGTACCCCGGATAGCGGAGAACACCGGGGAGCTGTTTTTT. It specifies CASSVPRIAENTGELFF.

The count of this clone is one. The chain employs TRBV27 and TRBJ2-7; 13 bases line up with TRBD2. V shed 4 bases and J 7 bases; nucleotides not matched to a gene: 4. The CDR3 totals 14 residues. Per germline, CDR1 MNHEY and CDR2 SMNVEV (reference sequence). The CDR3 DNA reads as TGTGCCAGCAGTTGGGGACTAGCGGGAAGGGAGCAGTACTTC. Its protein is CASSWGLAGREQYF.

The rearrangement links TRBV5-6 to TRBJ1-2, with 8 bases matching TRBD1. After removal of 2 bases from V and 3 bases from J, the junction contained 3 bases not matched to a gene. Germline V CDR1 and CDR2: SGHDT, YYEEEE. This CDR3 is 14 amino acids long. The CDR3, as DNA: TGTGCCAGCAGCTTCTTACAGGGGGACTATGGCTACACCTTC. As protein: CASSFLQGDYGYTF.